This T cell receptor beta chain was sequenced for a study of blood T cells in healthy people across ages. Deletions cut 5 bases from V and 6 bases from J, with 8 bases between. CDR1 is SQVTM and CDR2 is ANQGSEA in the germline V gene. CDR3 size: 11 residues. Through a sample-barcoded 5' primer and a J-beta primer mix, a second PCR was run for roughly 6 to 11 cycles. Unique molecular identifiers of 12 random nucleotides labeled each cDNA. MiXCR, run by TCRdb on the 5' RACE reads, gives a single entry per CDR3 protein. The sample includes 550,000 to 800,000 distinct CDR3 sequences, around 21% of them seen just once. This clonotype was seen only a few times.

The sequence was collected from a man in his 70s in good health. The chain couples TRBV29-1 to TRBJ1-3, with no clear D. Sequenced input: blood. CDR3: CSVLGSNTIYF. The DNA of the CDR3 is TGCAGCGTTCTGGGGTCAAACACCATATATTTT.